This T cell receptor beta chain derives from a study of blood T cell repertoires in COVID-19. Study summary: From the United States, Italy and Spain came samples of acute and convalescent COVID-19. Sources were T cells, B-cell-depleted T cells, or PBMCs; the material itself was cDNA or gDNA.

V lost 5 bases to trimming and J lost 4 bases; unmatched junction nucleotides: 4. The CDR3 length is 14 residues. CDR1 and CDR2 (germline): LGHDT, YNNKEL (reference sequence). TCRdb's table, derived via immunoSEQ multiplex PCR, lists solely in-frame clones and lacks some. The sample contains 120,000 to 150,000 clones, about 86% of which appear only once. Input material: peripheral blood. This clonotype was sampled from a woman aged 60-75 years with acute or convalescent COVID-19. This chain uses TRBV3-1 (or the pseudogene TRBV3-2) with TRBJ1-2; 10 nucleotides match TRBD1. The CDR3 coding sequence is TGTGCCAGCAGCACCCGGACAGGGGGCTATGGCTACACCTTC. Translated, it gives CASSTRTGGYGYTF.